The clone carrying this T cell receptor beta chain was detected only once. Its target is not known. The sample is drawn from a study of T cells in Graves' hyperthyroidism and ophthalmopathy. Researchers amplified the TCR beta CDR3 regions from RNA transcripts. First-round RT-PCR with HTBI primers amplified the TCR CDR3 region. TCRdb re-derived calls from the multiplex PCR reads in MiXCR, one entry per CDR3 protein. The data show approximately 510,000 distinct CDR3 sequences, with about 46% seen just once and about 40% held by the top ten. The CDR3 totals 16 residues. V was trimmed by 3 bases and J by 0 bases, leaving 12 bases between them. Germline CDR1 is ENHRY and CDR2 is SYGVKD. Regarding the study as a whole: It was a median around seven months before onset that the model predicted ophthalmopathy. Among clonotypes expanded in thyroid above 0.001, most were also found in blood. A model of 13 V-J features distinguished ophthalmopathy from stable hyperthyroidism.

The sample taken for sequencing was peripheral blood or thyroid tissue (not recorded which). This TCR was recovered from an adult woman with Graves' disease, either hyperthyroidism or ophthalmopathy (not recorded which). The J gene is TRBJ1-3, the V gene TRBV10-3; D might be TRBD1 (6 bases). Here the CDR3 DNA reads TGTGCCATCAGTGACCCCGGGACACGCTCTGGAAACACCATATATTTT. Its translation: CAISDPGTRSGNTIYF.